This entry concerns a single T cell receptor beta chain. The antigen is not known. Trimming stripped 6 bases from V and 1 base from J, with 6 bases between. The V gene's germline CDR1 is LNHDA and CDR2 SQIVND (reference sequence). There are 12 residues in the CDR3. This PCR relied on a set of 60 Vbeta primers and 13 Jbeta primers. Some clones are missing from TCRdb's copy, which holds only in-frame ones; the method was immunoSEQ multiplex PCR. Recorded for this sample: around 75,000 clones. This specimen comes from a study of cytomegalovirus exposure and HLA in healthy donors. Study conclusions and caveats: Under in vitro conditions, three CMV-associated chains were confirmed as specific for CMV antigens. TCR beta V segments were, for the most part, productive about 87% or about 30% of the time in an earlier analysis. Overall, approximately 150 TCR beta chains were annotated as cytomegalovirus-associated.

This TCR derives from a woman aged 55-69 years in good health and CMV-seronegative. The sequencing input was PBMCs. This chain uses TRBV19 with TRBJ1-1; D call uncertain. The CDR3 reads CASSSENTEAFF. Written as DNA, the CDR3 is TGTGCCAGTAGCTCAGAGAACACTGAAGCTTTCTTT.